Each of the 15 T cell receptor beta chains below was sequenced from the same sample in a study of shared clonotypes between healthy human individuals. Selected positively for CCR7 and CD45RO-negative, naive CD8 cells excluded terminally differentiated effector memory CD45RA+ cells. Sequencing was performed with immunoSEQ multiplex PCR; in TCRdb, only in-frame clones are kept and a portion is missing. In the table there are about 2 million clones, 85% to 95% of which are singletons. Sequencing input: naive CD8+ T cells sorted from blood. The receptors derive from a man aged 18 to 29 in good health.

Regarding this clone: Other DNA sequences of this sample code for an identical CDR3. V is TRBV4-3 and J is TRBJ2-3; no clear D. V was clipped by 3 bases and J by 0 bases, with 7 bases between them. Germline V gene sequence: CDR1 LGHNA, CDR2 YSLEER. CDR3 length: 14 residues. CDR3 DNA: TGCGCCAGCAGCCAGTCTGGCAGCACAGATACGCAGTATTTT. Its protein is CASSQSGSTDTQYF.

The rearrangement links TRBV27 to TRBJ2-7; 9 nucleotides line up with TRBD1. The CDR3 is made up of 14 amino acids. V was pared by 8 bases and J by 0 bases, with 5 bases of the junction left unmatched. Germline-derived CDR1 and CDR2 are MNHEY and SMNVEV (reference sequence). The CDR3 loop is CASADRGSSYEQYF. CDR3 nucleotides: TGTGCCAGCGCAGACAGGGGGTCCTCCTACGAGCAGTACTTC.

The V gene is TRBV9, the J gene TRBJ1-3; D not certain. The V end was cut by 3 bases, the J end by 2 bases, with 12 bases between. Germline assignment: CDR1 SGDLS and CDR2 YYNGEE. The CDR3 is 15 residues long. CDR3 DNA sequence: TGTGCCAGCAGCGAGGGCCAAACCGCTGGAAACACCATATATTTT. This gives the protein CASSEGQTAGNTIYF.

V is TRBV7-6 and J is TRBJ2-7; maybe TRBD2 (6 bases). V was trimmed by 3 bases and J by 7 bases, leaving 16 bases between them. The germline CDR1 and CDR2 sequences are SGHVS and FNYEAQ. This CDR3 comprises 14 residues. CDR3: CASSFISGPSEQYF. CDR3 nucleotides: TGTGCCAGCAGCTTTATTAGCGGCCCTTCGGAGCAGTACTTC.

The J gene is TRBJ2-7, the V gene TRBV4-2, with TRBD2 identical over 10 bases. This CDR3 comprises 17 residues. V shed 0 bases and J 2 bases; nucleotides not matched to a gene: 7. CDR1 is LGHNA, CDR2 YNFKEQ, per germline. The CDR3 DNA sequence: TGTGCCAGCAGCCAAGACCCCCTAGCGGGGGAGACCTACGAGCAGTACTTC. It translates to CASSQDPLAGETYEQYF.

This chain joins TRBV7-9 and TRBJ2-7; tentative D call: TRBD2 (6 bases). Germline V gene lookup returns CDR1 SEHNR and CDR2 FQNEAQ (reference sequence). This CDR3 has 14 amino acids. Trimming took off 5 bases at V and 3 bases at J, with 14 bases between the two ends. DNA of the CDR3: TGTGCCAGCAGCCCAGTGCCGGGGGACTACGAGCAGTACTTC. This encodes CASSPVPGDYEQYF.

The genes are TRBV6-1 and TRBJ1-1, with D possibly being TRBD1 (6 bases). The ends were cut back, 2 bases at V and 0 bases at J, with 13 bases in the middle. The CDR3 covers 16 residues. CDR1 is MNHNS, CDR2 SASEGT, per germline. CDR3 protein: CASSEWGRQLNTEAFF. CDR3 sequence (DNA): TGTGCCAGCAGTGAATGGGGGCGACAGCTGAACACTGAAGCTTTCTTT.

V usage is TRBV2 and J usage is TRBJ2-7; 8 bases are shared with TRBD2. Trimming took 6 bases from V and 3 from J; bases not matched to a gene: 10. The germline V gene has CDR1 SNHLY and CDR2 FYNNEI. This CDR3 is built from 15 residues. The CDR3 region is CASSDGREGLYEQYF. The CDR3 nucleotides read TGTGCCAGCAGCGATGGACGGGAGGGGCTCTACGAGCAGTACTTC. The complete variable domain, with remaining parts taken from reference TRBV2 and TRBJ2-7, reads EPEVTQTPSHQVTQMGQEVILRCVPISNHLYFYWYRQILGQKVEFLVSFYNNEISEKSEIFDDQFSVERPDGSNFTLKIRSTKLEDSAMYFCASSDGREGLYEQYFGPGTRLTVT.

This rearrangement joins TRBV10-2 to TRBJ2-5; D possibly corresponds to TRBD2 (5 bases). Germline V gene lookup returns CDR1 WSHSY and CDR2 SAAADI. The length of the CDR3 is 14 residues. Trimming took off 11 bases at V and 4 bases at J, with 20 bases between the two ends. As DNA, the CDR3 is TGCGCCTCACACCCAGCGGAGCTCCCAGAGACCCAGTACTTC. This sequence encodes CASHPAELPETQYF.

The chain combines TRBV5-1 with TRBJ2-5, with 8 bases that match TRBD2. CDR1 and CDR2 (germline): SGHRS, YFSETQ. The CDR3 is 14 amino acids. V lost 5 bases, J lost 5 bases, and 8 bases stayed unmatched. CDR3 coding DNA: TGCGCCAGCAGATCGAGCGGGGGAGACGAGACCCAGTACTTC. Translating gives CASRSSGGDETQYF.

This chain uses TRBV7-9 with TRBJ2-5; TRBD2 matches at 8 bases. Germline-derived CDR1 and CDR2 are SEHNR and FQNEAQ (reference sequence). V lost 2 bases and J lost 3; bases outside the gene matches: 2. This CDR3 has 14 amino acids. CDR3 sequence: CASSLSAGEETQYF. CDR3 nucleotides: TGTGCCAGCAGCTTATCAGCGGGGGAAGAGACCCAGTACTTC.

The chain uses TRBV27 and TRBJ2-7; 9 nucleotides agree with TRBD1. V lost 6 bases and J lost 4; bases outside the gene matches: 7. Germline V gene lookup returns CDR1 MNHEY and CDR2 SMNVEV (reference sequence). The CDR3 sequence is 14 residues long. The CDR3 loop is CASSAGTGRYEQYF. The CDR3 region has the DNA TGTGCCAGCAGCGCCGGGACAGGGAGATACGAGCAGTACTTC.

CDR3 amino acids: CASREEGMEYGYTF. The DNA for the CDR3 is TGTGCCAGCAGAGAAGAAGGGATGGAGTATGGCTACACCTTC. The chain links TRBV6-5 to TRBJ1-2, with no clear D. The CDR3 extends over 14 amino acids. V was trimmed by 6 bases and J by 5 bases, leaving 16 bases between them. Germline CDR1 reads MNHEY; CDR2 reads SVGAGI.

The chain has TRBV4-3 and TRBJ2-2; D could derive from TRBD1 or TRBD2 (5 bases each). Deletions cut 0 bases from V and 6 bases from J, with 20 bases between. The germline gives CDR1 LGHNA, CDR2 YSLEER. This CDR3 contains 18 residues. The chain's CDR3 is CASSQDQTGLALSGELFF. DNA of the CDR3: TGCGCCAGCAGCCAAGATCAAACAGGACTTGCCCTCTCCGGGGAGCTGTTTTTT.

Turning to this clone: Germline is not matched at one junction end, which may reflect a read error. The chain uses TRBV7-9 and TRBJ2-7; 9 bases are a match to TRBD1. Germline CDR1 and CDR2: SEHNR and FQNEAQ (reference sequence). The CDR3 extends over 15 amino acids. The CDR3 reads CASSSQGAISDEQYF. The CDR3 DNA reads as TGTGCCAGCAGCTCACAGGGGGCCATCTCCGACGAGCAGTACTTC.